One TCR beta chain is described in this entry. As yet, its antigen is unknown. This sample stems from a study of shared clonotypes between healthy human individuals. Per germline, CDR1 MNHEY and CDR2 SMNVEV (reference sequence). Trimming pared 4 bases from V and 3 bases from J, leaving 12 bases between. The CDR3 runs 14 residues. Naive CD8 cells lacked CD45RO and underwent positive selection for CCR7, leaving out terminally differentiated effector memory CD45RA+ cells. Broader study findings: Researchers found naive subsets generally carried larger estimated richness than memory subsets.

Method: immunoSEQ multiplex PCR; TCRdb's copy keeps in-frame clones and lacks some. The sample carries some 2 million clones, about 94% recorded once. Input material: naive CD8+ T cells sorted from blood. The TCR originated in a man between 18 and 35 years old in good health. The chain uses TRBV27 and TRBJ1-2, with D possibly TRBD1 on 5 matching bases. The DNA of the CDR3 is TGTGCCAGCAGTTATCAGGGAGGGGACTATGGCTACACCTTC. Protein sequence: CASSYQGGDYGYTF.